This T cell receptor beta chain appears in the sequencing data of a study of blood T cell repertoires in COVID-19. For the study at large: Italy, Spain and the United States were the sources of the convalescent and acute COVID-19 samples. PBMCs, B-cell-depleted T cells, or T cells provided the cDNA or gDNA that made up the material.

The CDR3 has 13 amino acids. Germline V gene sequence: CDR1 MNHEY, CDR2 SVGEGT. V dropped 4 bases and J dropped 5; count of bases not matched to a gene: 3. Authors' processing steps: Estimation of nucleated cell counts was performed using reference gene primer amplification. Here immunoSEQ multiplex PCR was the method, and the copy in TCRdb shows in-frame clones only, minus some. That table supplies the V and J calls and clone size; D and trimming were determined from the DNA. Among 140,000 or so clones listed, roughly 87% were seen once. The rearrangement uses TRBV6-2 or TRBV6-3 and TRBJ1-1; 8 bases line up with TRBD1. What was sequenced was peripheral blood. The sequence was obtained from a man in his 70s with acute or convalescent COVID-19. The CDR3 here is CASSSTGGTEAFF. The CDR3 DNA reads TGTGCCAGCAGTTCAACAGGGGGAACTGAAGCTTTCTTT.